The rows below give T cell receptor beta chains drawn from one sample of a study of CXCR3-negative and CXCR3-positive naive CD8 T cells. TCRdb reprocessed the 5' RACE reads, with one entry per CDR3 protein and no DNA. Listed are nearly 45,000 distinct CDR3 sequences; roughly 14% falls within the top ten. Sequencing input: memory CD8+ T cells from blood. These receptors all come from a human donor in good health. Some clones in this sample may be carry-over from other donors' samples. CDR3s include the opening cysteine and the closing phenylalanine or tryptophan. Rows give clone size only sometimes, using once, few, many, or a class for an expanded clone.

j_gene,v_gene,abundance,CDR3aa
TRBJ2-7,TRBV7-9,-,CASSLWTSGSYEQYF
TRBJ2-7,TRBV14,-,CASSHVDTSYEQYF
TRBJ1-1,TRBV14,-,CASTKGADTEAFF
TRBJ1-6,TRBV20-1,medium-sized,CSAREWTYGGSYNSPLHF
TRBJ2-1,TRBV12-3/TRBV12-4,-,CASSHVETGGNEQFF
TRBJ2-3,TRBV20-1,-,CSARDLYTDTQYF
TRBJ2-7,TRBV20-1,-,CSASPGVGGHEQYF
TRBJ2-7,TRBV28,-,CASSLQNIYEQYF
TRBJ1-3,TRBV6-6,-,CASSYSWGSFGNTIYF
TRBJ1-5,TRBV6-5,-,CASSSLAAQPQHF
TRBJ2-3,TRBV28,-,CASSATTVRQYF
TRBJ2-7,TRBV28,-,CASSFGQGFSYEQYF
TRBJ1-1,TRBV28,-,CASSFEGGTEAFF
TRBJ1-6,TRBV20-1,medium-sized,CSAVVQEYSPLHF
TRBJ2-4,TRBV28,-,CASSSRTGWDIQYF
TRBJ2-3,TRBV6-6,-,CASSYSPGGADTQYF
TRBJ2-1,TRBV12-3/TRBV12-4,-,CASSLQGNEQFF
TRBJ2-2,TRBV6-5,-,CASSPLNTVDLDELFF
TRBJ2-7,TRBV27,-,CASSIGQGTYEQYF
TRBJ1-5,TRBV6-6,-,CASTLQGDYSNQPQHF
TRBJ2-1,TRBV9,-,CASSPDSYNEQFF
TRBJ1-5,TRBV20-1,-,CSARQALYSNQPQHF
TRBJ1-5,TRBV11-2,-,CASSLAGSNQPQHF
TRBJ2-4,TRBV20-1,-,CSARDSGARDIQYF
TRBJ2-7,TRBV28,-,CASSTTGLRYEQYF
TRBJ1-2,TRBV28,-,CASSPWGDTLFDGYTF
TRBJ2-7,TRBV4-3,-,CASSQVWLAGNYEQYF
TRBJ1-1,TRBV19,-,CASSIGGGTEAFF
TRBJ2-5,TRBV30,-,CAWSSPSETQYF
TRBJ1-1,TRBV20-1,medium-sized,CSASYTDRYTEAFF
TRBJ2-1,TRBV28,-,CASSLNTGGGTNNEQFF
TRBJ2-1,TRBV4-2,-,CASSQDSGGSYNEQFF
TRBJ2-7,TRBV14,-,CASSQEIELGVCEQYF
TRBJ2-4,TRBV6-5,-,CASSLGAKNIQYF
TRBJ1-4,TRBV20-1,-,CSARQGEWEKLFF
TRBJ2-3,TRBV6-4,-,CASSDSEGTDTQYF
TRBJ2-1,TRBV29-1,-,CSVAGQSSSEQFF
TRBJ2-5,TRBV9,-,CASSVGGPFNAETQYF
TRBJ2-7,TRBV20-1,-,CSALGTNYEQYF
TRBJ2-5,TRBV20-1,-,CSARGPLAGGPETQYF
TRBJ2-1,TRBV3-1,-,CVSSPEVSSYNEQFF
TRBJ2-2,TRBV4-2,-,CASCEAGDSTGELFF
TRBJ2-5,TRBV20-1,-,CSARVGQQQETQYF
TRBJ1-2,TRBV30,-,CAWRQNLDYGYTF
TRBJ2-3,TRBV7-8,-,CASSQLSGTYTDTQYF
TRBJ2-7,TRBV7-6,-,CASSPTSGSSYEQYF
TRBJ1-2,TRBV25-1,-,CASSEYWSRGEDYTF
TRBJ2-5,TRBV11-2,-,CASSPIRQETQYF
TRBJ2-2,TRBV4-1,-,CASSQAVKNTGELFF
TRBJ2-1,TRBV6-5,-,CASSYSTNNEQFF
TRBJ2-7,TRBV14,-,CASSRGTGGEVTYEQYF
TRBJ2-7,TRBV27,-,CASSLTGTDYYEQYF
TRBJ2-2,TRBV6-5,-,CASSYSQLLPGELFF
TRBJ2-3,TRBV9,-,CASSVGRGEGDTQYF
TRBJ1-1,TRBV20-1,-,CSASATDREVEAFF
TRBJ1-1,TRBV4-3,-,CASSRSAGGTEAFF
TRBJ1-4,TRBV14,-,CASSQGLLQGYEKLFF
TRBJ1-5,TRBV29-1,-,CSAGTRADQPQHF
TRBJ1-1,TRBV5-1,-,CASSSGGTEAFF